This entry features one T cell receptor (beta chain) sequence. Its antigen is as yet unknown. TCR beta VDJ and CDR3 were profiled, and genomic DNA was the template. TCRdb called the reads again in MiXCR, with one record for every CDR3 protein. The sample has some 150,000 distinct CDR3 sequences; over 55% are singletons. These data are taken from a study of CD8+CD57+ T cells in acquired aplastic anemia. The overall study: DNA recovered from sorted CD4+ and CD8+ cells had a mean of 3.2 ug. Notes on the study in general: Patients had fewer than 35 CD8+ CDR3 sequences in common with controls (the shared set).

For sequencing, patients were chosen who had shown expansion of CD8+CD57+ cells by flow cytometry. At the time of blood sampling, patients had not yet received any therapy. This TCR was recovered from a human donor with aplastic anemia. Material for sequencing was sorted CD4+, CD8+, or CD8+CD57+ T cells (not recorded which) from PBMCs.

The CDR3 DNA follows: TGTGCCAGCAGCTTAACTCCGGTGAATGAGCAGTTCTTC. This sequence encodes CASSLTPVNEQFF. The chain employs TRBV7-9 and TRBJ2-1; D unresolved. Germline CDR1 is SEHNR and CDR2 is FQNEAQ (reference sequence). Trimming took off 2 bases at V and 7 bases at J, with 9 bases between the two ends. This CDR3 region has 13 residues.